These T cell receptor beta chains were read from a single sample in a study of T cell changes during pregnancy in multiple sclerosis. Clones were sequenced by immunoSEQ multiplex PCR, and TCRdb holds only the in-frame ones, with some missing. The repertoire consists of 100,000 or so clones, with roughly 90% occurring once and the leading ten covering approximately 3.5%. The material was peripheral blood, obtained after pregnancy. These TCRs come from a female donor with multiple sclerosis, enrolled in a pregnancy study. CDR3s include the opening cysteine and the closing phenylalanine or tryptophan. Each record gives: J gene, V gene, CDR3 protein.

j_call: TRBJ2-5
v_call: TRBV19
cdr3_aa: CASSITQTGETQYF

j_call: TRBJ2-1
v_call: TRBV5-4
cdr3_aa: CASSSGQVLSYNEQFF

j_call: TRBJ2-7
v_call: TRBV5-1
cdr3_aa: CASSLVVGLAGDEQYF

j_call: TRBJ2-5
v_call: TRBV2
cdr3_aa: CARGIRQGPDPQYF

j_call: TRBJ1-6
v_call: TRBV11-2
cdr3_aa: CASKRTGMAPLHF

j_call: TRBJ2-3
v_call: TRBV5-1
cdr3_aa: CASSFWASTDTQYF

j_call: TRBJ1-2
v_call: TRBV4-2
cdr3_aa: CASSQPDRLNYGYTF

j_call: TRBJ2-7
v_call: TRBV18
cdr3_aa: CASSPRSSGGPREQYF

j_call: TRBJ2-1
v_call: TRBV7-9
cdr3_aa: CASSLDAGGQGRNEQFF

j_call: TRBJ1-1
v_call: TRBV5-4
cdr3_aa: CASSPGGRRNPEAFF

j_call: TRBJ1-1
v_call: TRBV7-9
cdr3_aa: CASSLGTGATEAFF

j_call: TRBJ2-7
v_call: TRBV4-2
cdr3_aa: CASRVDSRSYEQYF

j_call: TRBJ2-5
v_call: TRBV7-3
cdr3_aa: CASSPPAGRETQYF

j_call: TRBJ2-1
v_call: TRBV27
cdr3_aa: CASSLVRVRGRSNEQFF

j_call: TRBJ1-1
v_call: TRBV7-9
cdr3_aa: CASSQTGTNTEAFF

j_call: TRBJ2-2
v_call: TRBV9
cdr3_aa: CASSNGYTGELFF

j_call: TRBJ2-3
v_call: TRBV6-1
cdr3_aa: CASSEGSGGSTDTQYF

j_call: TRBJ2-1
v_call: TRBV5-1
cdr3_aa: CASSLSSGGEGQFF

j_call: TRBJ1-5
v_call: TRBV7-8
cdr3_aa: CASSFTMTGGQPQHF

j_call: TRBJ2-3
v_call: TRBV2
cdr3_aa: CASKGDRGPTDTQYF

j_call: TRBJ1-1
v_call: TRBV5-1
cdr3_aa: CASSLLTGKGAEAFF

j_call: TRBJ2-1
v_call: TRBV27
cdr3_aa: CASSWGGNNEQFF

j_call: TRBJ2-3
v_call: TRBV4-2
cdr3_aa: CASSLRLAGGGSDTQYF

j_call: TRBJ1-4
v_call: TRBV27
cdr3_aa: CASSPLLRGLGEKLFF